Each of the 10 T cell receptor delta chains below was sequenced from the same sample in a study of gamma delta lymphoproliferative disorders and STAT genes. TCRdb re-analyzed the multiplex PCR reads via CATT. The table has approximately 2,500 delta-chain clones, approximately 1.5% seen once. The receptor sequences were amplified from genomic DNA of peripheral blood mononuclear cells. The sequenced material came from blood. The origin of the receptors is a human donor in good health.

In this sample, this clone turned up a few times. A far larger clone is just one base off, so this is likely a read error. The sample has other DNA sequences that encode this CDR3 too. The J gene is TRDJ1, the V gene TRDV3; 9 nucleotides align to TRDD3. In germline, CDR1 is TVYSNPD, CDR2 GDNSRS (reference sequence). Trimming cost V 3 bases and J 3 bases; bases outside gene matches: 14. This CDR3 spans 16 amino acids. Here the CDR3 reads CAFPKGLGDMADKLIF. The CDR3 coding sequence is TGTGCCTTCCCCAAAGGATTGGGGGATATGGCCGATAAACTCATCTTT.

In its sample, this clone was seen a few times. The protein in TCRdb stems from a much larger clone and differs at residue 5 from this DNA's translation, likely a read error; here the protein is translated from the DNA. The V call is TRDV2, the J call TRDJ1; D call uncertain. The CDR3 loop spans 19 amino acids. CDR1 is GEAIGNYY, CDR2 EKD, per germline. V lost 3 bases and J lost 0, with 25 bases in between. The CDR3 here is CACDVIVHPEGEYTDKLIF. CDR3 coding DNA: TGTGCCTGTGACGTGATCGTCCATCCTGAGGGAGAGTACACCGATAAACTCATCTTT.

This clone was recorded a few times. A far larger clone is one base from this, pointing to a likely read error. Other nucleotide sequences from this sample produce the same CDR3. This chain connects TRDV1 to TRDJ1; TRDD3 matches 13 bases. This CDR3 is built from 25 residues. Per germline, CDR1 TSWWSYY and CDR2 QGS. The CDR3 DNA reads as TGTGCTCTCGGGGAACCGTTACTAACCCGTACTGGGGGATACGCGAAGAAGCTCTACACCGATAAACTCATCTTT. Residues: CALGEPLLTRTGGYAKKLYTDKLIF.

This clone was observed a few times. A far larger clone is only one base removed, so a read error is likely. No DNA is shown, since the ends of the CDR3 on it are uncertain; the CDR3 is the one TCRdb lists. The same CDR3 also results from other DNA sequences found in this sample. This chain links TRAV29/DV5 with TRDJ1; TRDD3 is taken as the D call from the table, unchecked against the DNA. Including both end residues, the CDR3 is 24 amino acids long. Germline loops: CDR1 NSMFDY, CDR2 ISSIKDK. The CDR3 spells CSVLLCSKRVWVLPLLGDRDKLIF.

To note about this clone: This likely traces to a read error, being one base from a far larger clone. This sample also contains other DNA sequences that code for the same CDR3. The chain couples TRDV3 to TRDJ1; D is possibly TRDD3 (6 bases). Trimming took off 4 bases at V and 5 bases at J, with 23 bases between the two ends. The V gene's germline CDR1 is TVYSNPD and CDR2 GDNSRS (reference sequence). CDR3 length equals 15 residues. DNA for the CDR3: TGTGCCTCCGCGCCTTTTGGGGGCCTCACTGATAAACTCATCTTT. Translation gives CASAPFGGLTDKLIF.

The sample holds a few counts of this clone. The protein TCRdb lists belongs to a much larger clone and differs from this DNA's translation at residue 5, which points to a read error; the protein shown is made from the DNA. This sequence joins TRDV2 and TRDJ1; possibly TRDD3 for D (5 bases). Germline lookup yields CDR1 GEAIGNYY and CDR2 EKD. This CDR3 has 14 residues. V lost 4 bases and J lost 4, with 15 bases in between. The CDR3 nucleotides read TGTGCCTGTGATAGGGTACCAGGGGGCGATAAACTCATCTTT. This codes for CACDRVPGGDKLIF.

As to this clone: A far larger clone is only one base removed, so a read error is likely. The gene calls are TRDV2 and TRDJ3; 8 nucleotides line up with TRDD3. After removal of 1 base from V and 1 base from J, the junction contained 14 bases not matched to a gene. The CDR3 consists of 21 residues. Germline CDR1 reads GEAIGNYY; CDR2 reads EKD. The CDR3 DNA reads TGTGCCTGTGACACGCTACTGGGGGGCAGCTACTCATCCTGGGACACCCGACAGATGTTTTTC. Encoded protein: CACDTLLGGSYSSWDTRQMFF.

Note on this clone: It differs at one base from a far larger clone, so likely a read error. This same CDR3 is encoded by further DNA sequences in the sample. V gene TRDV2 combines with J gene TRDJ1, with D unresolved. Germline V gene data show CDR1 as GEAIGNYY and CDR2 as EKD. V lost 0 bases, J lost 3 bases, and 28 bases lay in between. CDR3 length equals 20 residues. CDR3 residues: CACDTVGPGTSQDGSDKLIF. The DNA of the CDR3 is TGTGCCTGTGACACCGTAGGGCCGGGTACATCTCAAGATGGTTCCGATAAACTCATCTTT.

This clone was counted between two and nine times. This likely stems from a read error, as it lies one base from a far larger clone. At the DNA level, this CDR3 is encoded by other sequences in the same sample as well. This chain joins TRDV2 and TRDJ1; 13 bases are shared with TRDD3. This CDR3 contains 16 residues. CDR1 GEAIGNYY and CDR2 EKD come from the germline V gene. The CDR3 nucleotides read TGCGCCTGTGACCCACTGGGGGATACGCATACCGATAAACTCATCTTT. It encodes CACDPLGDTHTDKLIF.

This clone appeared a few times. The mismatch at residue 5 between this DNA's translation and the TCRdb protein of a much larger clone likely reflects a read error; the protein shown is translated from the DNA. This chain's CDR3 is CAFTSAGDTLPDKLIF. DNA of the CDR3: TGTGCCTTTACGAGTGCGGGCGATACATTGCCCGATAAACTCATCTTT. The V call is TRDV3, the J call TRDJ1; perhaps TRDD3 as D (5 bases). The CDR3 sequence is 16 residues long. Germline V gene lookup returns CDR1 TVYSNPD and CDR2 GDNSRS (reference sequence). Trimming stripped 1 base from V and 3 bases from J, with 21 bases between.